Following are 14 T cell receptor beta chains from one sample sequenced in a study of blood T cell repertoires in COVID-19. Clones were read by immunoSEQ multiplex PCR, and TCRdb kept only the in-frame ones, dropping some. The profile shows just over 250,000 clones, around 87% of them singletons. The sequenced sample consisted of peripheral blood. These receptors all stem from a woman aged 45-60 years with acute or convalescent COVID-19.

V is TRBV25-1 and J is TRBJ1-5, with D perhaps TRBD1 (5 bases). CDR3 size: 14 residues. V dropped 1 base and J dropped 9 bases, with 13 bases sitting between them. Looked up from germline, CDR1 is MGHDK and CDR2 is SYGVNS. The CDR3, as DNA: TGTGCCAGCAGTGAATCGGTGCAAAGGGGGCCCCAGCATTTT. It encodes CASSESVQRGPQHF. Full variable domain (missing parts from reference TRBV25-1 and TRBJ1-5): EADIYQTPRYLVIGTGKKITLECSQTMGHDKMYWYQQDPGMELHLIHYSYGVNSTEKGDLSSESTVSRIRTEHFPLTLESARPSHTSQYLCASSESVQRGPQHFGDGTRLSIL.

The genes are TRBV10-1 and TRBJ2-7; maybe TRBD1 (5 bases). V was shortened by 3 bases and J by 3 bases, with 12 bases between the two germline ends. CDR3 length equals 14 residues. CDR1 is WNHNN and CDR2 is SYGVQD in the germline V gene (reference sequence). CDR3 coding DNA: TGCGCCAGCAGTGATGAAGACAGACTCTACGAGCAGTACTTC. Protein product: CASSDEDRLYEQYF.

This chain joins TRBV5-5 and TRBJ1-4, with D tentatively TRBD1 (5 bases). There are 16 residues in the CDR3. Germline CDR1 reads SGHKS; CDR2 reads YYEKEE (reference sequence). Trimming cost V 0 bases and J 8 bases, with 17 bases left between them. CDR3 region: CASSLAIGGDEEKLFF. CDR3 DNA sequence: TGTGCCAGCAGCTTGGCCATCGGGGGTGACGAGGAAAAACTGTTTTTT.

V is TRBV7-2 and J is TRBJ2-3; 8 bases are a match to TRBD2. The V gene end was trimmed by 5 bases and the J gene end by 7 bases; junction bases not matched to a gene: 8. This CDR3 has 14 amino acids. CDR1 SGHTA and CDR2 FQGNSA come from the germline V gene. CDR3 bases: TGTGCCAGCAGCCCCAGACTAGCGTCAAATACGCAGTATTTT. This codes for CASSPRLASNTQYF.

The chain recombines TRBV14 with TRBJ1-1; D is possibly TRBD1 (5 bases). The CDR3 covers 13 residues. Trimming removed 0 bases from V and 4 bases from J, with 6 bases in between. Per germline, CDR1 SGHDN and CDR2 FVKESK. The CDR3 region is CASSQEGGTEAFF. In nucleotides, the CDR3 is TGTGCCAGCAGCCAAGAGGGGGGCACTGAAGCTTTCTTT.

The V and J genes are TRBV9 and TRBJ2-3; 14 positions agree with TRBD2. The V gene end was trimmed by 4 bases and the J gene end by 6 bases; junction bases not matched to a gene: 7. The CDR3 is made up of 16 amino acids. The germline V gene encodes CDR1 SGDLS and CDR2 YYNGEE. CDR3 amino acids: CASSPGTSGSMDTQYF. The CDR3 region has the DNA TGTGCCAGCAGCCCCGGGACTAGCGGGAGTATGGATACGCAGTATTTT.

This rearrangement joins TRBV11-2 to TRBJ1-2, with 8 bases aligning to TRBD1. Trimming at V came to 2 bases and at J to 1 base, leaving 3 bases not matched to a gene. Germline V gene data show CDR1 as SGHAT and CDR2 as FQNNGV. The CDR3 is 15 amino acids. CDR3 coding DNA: TGTGCCAGCAGCTTAACAGGGGGAAATAACTATGGCTACACCTTC. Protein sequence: CASSLTGGNNYGYTF. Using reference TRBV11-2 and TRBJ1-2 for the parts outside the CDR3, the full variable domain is EAGVAQSPRYKIIEKRQSVAFWCNPISGHATLYWYQQILGQGPKLLIQFQNNGVVDDSQLPKDRFSAERLKGVDSTLKIQPAKLEDSAVYLCASSLTGGNNYGYTFGSGTRLTVV.

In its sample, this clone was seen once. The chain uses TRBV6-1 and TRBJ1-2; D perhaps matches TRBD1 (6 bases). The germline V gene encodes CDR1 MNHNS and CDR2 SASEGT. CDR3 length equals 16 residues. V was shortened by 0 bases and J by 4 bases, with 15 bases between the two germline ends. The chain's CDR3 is CASSEAQGRWGYGYTF. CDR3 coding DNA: TGTGCCAGCAGTGAAGCGCAGGGGCGCTGGGGCTATGGCTACACCTTC.

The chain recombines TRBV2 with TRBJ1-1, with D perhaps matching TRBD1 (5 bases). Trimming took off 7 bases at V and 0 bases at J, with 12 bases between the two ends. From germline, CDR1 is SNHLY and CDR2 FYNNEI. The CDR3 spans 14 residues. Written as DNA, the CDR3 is TGTGCCAGCATACTGGGACTGATGAACACTGAAGCTTTCTTT. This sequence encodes CASILGLMNTEAFF.

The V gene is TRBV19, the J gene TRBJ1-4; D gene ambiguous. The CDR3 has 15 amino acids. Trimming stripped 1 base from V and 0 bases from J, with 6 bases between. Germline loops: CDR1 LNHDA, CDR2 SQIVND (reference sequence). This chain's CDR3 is CASSIGVTTNEKLFF. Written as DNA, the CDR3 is TGTGCCAGTAGTATAGGAGTAACAACTAATGAAAAACTGTTTTTT.

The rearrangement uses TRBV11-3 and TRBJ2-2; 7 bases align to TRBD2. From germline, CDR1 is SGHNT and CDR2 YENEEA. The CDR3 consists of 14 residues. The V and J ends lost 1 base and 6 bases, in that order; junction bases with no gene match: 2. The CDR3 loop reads CASSLAGGPGELFF. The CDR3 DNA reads TGTGCCAGCAGCTTAGCGGGAGGCCCCGGGGAGCTGTTTTTT.

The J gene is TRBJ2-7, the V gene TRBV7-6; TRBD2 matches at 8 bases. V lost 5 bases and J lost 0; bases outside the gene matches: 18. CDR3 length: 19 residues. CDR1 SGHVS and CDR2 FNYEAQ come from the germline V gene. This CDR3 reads CASSPQPPGLAGLSYEQYF. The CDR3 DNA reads TGTGCCAGCAGCCCTCAGCCACCCGGGCTAGCGGGTCTCTCCTACGAGCAGTACTTC.

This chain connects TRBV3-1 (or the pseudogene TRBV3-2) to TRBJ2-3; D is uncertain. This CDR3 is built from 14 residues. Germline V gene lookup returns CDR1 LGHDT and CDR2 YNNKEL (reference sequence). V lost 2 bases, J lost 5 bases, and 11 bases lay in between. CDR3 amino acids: CASSQIAVRDTQYF. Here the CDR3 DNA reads TGTGCCAGCAGCCAAATCGCAGTCAGAGATACGCAGTATTTT.

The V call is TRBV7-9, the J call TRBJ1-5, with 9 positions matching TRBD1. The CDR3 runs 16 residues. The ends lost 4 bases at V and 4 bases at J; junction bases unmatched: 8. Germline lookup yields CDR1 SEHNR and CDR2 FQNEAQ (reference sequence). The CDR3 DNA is TGTGCCAGCAGCTCCTACAGGGGGCGGAGAAATCAGCCCCAGCATTTT. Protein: CASSSYRGRRNQPQHF.